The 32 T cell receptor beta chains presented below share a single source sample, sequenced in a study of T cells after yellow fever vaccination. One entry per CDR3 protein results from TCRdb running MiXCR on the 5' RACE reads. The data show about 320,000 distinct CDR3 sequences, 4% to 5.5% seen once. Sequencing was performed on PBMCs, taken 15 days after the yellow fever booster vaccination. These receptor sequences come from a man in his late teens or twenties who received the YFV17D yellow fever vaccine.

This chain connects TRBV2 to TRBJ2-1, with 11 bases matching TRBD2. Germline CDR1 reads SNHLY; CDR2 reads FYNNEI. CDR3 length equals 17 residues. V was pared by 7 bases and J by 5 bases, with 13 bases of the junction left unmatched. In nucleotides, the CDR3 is TGTGCCAGCACCGGGACTAGCGGCACTAAGAGGAACAATGAGCAGTTCTTC. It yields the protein CASTGTSGTKRNNEQFF.

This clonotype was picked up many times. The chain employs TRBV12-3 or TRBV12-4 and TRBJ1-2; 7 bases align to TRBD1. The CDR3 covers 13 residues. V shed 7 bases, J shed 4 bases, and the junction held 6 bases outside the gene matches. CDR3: CASTPTGSYGYTF. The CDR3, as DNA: TGTGCCAGCACCCCGACAGGGAGCTATGGCTACACCTTC.

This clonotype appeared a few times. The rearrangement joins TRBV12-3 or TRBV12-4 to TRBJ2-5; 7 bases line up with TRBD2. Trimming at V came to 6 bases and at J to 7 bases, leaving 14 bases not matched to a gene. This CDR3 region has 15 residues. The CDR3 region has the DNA TGTGCCAGCAGCCGGGGGGAGCGGGGCCCAGGGACCCAGTACTTC. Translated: CASSRGERGPGTQYF.

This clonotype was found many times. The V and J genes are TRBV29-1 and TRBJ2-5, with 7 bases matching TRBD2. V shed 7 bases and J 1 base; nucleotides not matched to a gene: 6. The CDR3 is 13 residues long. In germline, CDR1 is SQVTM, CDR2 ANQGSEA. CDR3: CSAQGGIQETQYF. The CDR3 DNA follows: TGCAGCGCCCAGGGAGGGATCCAAGAGACCCAGTACTTC.

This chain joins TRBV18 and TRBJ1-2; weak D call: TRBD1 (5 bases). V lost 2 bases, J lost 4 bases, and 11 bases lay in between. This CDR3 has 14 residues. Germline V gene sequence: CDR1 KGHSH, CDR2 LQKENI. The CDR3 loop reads CASSPYQGLYGYTF. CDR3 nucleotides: TGTGCCAGCTCACCATATCAGGGACTCTATGGCTACACCTTC.

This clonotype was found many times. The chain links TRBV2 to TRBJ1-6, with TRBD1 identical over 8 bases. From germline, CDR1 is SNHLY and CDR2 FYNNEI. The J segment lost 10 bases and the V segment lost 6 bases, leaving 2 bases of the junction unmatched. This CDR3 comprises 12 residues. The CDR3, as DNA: TGTGCCAGCAGAGGGACAGGATCACCCCTCCACTTT. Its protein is CASRGTGSPLHF.

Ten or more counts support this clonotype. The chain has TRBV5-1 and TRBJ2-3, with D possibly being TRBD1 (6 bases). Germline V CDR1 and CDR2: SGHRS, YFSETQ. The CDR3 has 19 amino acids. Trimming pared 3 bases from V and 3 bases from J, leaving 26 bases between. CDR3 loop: CASSSHPRQEGGRTDTQYF. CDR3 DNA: TGCGCCAGCAGCTCGCACCCCCGACAAGAAGGGGGAAGGACAGATACGCAGTATTTT.

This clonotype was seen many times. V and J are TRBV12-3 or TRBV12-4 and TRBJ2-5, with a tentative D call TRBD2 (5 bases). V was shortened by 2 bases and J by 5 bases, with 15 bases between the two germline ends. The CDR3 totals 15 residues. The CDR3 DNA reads TGTGCCAGCAGTTTAATTAGCCGGGGAAGGGAGACCCAGTACTTC. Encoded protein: CASSLISRGRETQYF.

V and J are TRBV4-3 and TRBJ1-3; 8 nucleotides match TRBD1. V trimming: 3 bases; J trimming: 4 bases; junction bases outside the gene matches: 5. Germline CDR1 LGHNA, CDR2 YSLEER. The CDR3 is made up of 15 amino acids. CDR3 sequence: CASSQTGENGNTIYF. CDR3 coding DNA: TGCGCCAGCAGCCAGACAGGGGAAAACGGAAACACCATATATTTT.

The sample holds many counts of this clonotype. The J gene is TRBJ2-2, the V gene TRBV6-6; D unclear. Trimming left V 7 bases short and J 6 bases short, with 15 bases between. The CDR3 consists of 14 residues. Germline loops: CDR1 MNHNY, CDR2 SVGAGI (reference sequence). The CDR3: CASILSGRPGELFF. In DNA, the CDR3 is TGTGCCAGCATCCTATCCGGTCGGCCCGGGGAGCTGTTTTTT.

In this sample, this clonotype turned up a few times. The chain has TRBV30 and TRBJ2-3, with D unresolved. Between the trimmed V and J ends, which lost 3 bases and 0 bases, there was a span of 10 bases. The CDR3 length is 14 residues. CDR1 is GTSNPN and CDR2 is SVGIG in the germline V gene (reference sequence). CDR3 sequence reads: CAWSSGYSTDTQYF. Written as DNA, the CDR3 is TGTGCCTGGAGCTCAGGATATAGCACAGATACGCAGTATTTT.

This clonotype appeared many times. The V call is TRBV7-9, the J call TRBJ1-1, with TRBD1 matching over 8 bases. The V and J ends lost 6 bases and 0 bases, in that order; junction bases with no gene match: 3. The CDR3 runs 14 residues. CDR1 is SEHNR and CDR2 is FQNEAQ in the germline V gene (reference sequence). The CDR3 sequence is CASRAGGMNTEAFF. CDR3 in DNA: TGTGCCAGCAGAGCAGGGGGCATGAACACTGAAGCTTTCTTT.

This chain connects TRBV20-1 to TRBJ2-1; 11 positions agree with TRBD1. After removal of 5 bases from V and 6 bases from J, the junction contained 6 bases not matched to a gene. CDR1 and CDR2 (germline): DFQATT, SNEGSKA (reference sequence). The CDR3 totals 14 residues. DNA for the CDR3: TGCAGTGCTGGACAGGGGGCGATCGGCAATGAGCAGTTCTTC. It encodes CSAGQGAIGNEQFF.

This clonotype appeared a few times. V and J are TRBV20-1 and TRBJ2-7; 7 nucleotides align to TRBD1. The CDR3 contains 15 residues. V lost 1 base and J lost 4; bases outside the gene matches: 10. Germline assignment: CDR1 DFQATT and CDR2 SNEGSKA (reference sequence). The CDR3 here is CSARVPTGAPYEQYV. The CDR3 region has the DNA TGCAGTGCTAGAGTTCCAACAGGGGCCCCTTACGAGCAGTACGTC.

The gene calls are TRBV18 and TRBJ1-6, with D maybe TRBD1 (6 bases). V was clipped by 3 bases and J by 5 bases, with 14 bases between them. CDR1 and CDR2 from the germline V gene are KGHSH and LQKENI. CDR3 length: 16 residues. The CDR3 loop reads CASSPPNDRNNSPLHF. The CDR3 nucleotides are TGTGCCAGCTCACCGCCAAACGACAGGAATAATTCACCCCTCCACTTT.

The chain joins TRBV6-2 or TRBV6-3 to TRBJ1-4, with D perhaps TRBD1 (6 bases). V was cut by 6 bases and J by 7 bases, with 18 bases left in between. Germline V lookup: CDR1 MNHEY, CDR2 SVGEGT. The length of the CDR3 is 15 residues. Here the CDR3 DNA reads TGTGCCAGCAGGATCCACAGGGCCGGGAGTGAAAAACTGTTTTTT. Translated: CASRIHRAGSEKLFF.

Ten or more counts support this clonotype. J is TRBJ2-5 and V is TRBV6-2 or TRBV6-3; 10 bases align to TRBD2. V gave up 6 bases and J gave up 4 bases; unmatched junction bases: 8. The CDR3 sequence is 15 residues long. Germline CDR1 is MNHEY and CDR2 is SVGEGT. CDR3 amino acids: CASSPWTSGPETQYF. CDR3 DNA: TGTGCCAGCAGCCCTTGGACTAGCGGACCAGAGACCCAGTACTTC.

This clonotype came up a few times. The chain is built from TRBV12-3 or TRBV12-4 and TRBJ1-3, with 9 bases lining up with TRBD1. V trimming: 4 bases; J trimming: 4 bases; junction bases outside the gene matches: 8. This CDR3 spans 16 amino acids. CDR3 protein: CASSSPAGTGGNTIYF. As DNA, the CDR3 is TGTGCCAGCAGTTCCCCGGCGGGGACAGGGGGAAACACCATATATTTT.

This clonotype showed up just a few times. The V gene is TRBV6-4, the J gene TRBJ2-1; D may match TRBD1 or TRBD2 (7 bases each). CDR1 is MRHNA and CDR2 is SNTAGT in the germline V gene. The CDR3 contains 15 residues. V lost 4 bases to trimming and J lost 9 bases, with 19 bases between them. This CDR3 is CASSGQGPGGGEQFF. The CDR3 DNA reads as TGTGCCAGCAGTGGACAGGGTCCGGGCGGGGGTGAGCAGTTCTTC.

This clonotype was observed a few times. This CDR3 is CASSLGPGPLGNTDTQYF. The CDR3 DNA is TGTGCCAGCAGCTTAGGGCCGGGACCATTAGGCAACACAGATACGCAGTATTTT. The chain is built from TRBV11-2 and TRBJ2-3; the D call may be TRBD1 or TRBD2 (5 bases each). From germline, CDR1 is SGHAT and CDR2 FQNNGV. The CDR3 has 18 residues. V was cut by 1 base and J by 2 bases, with 19 bases left in between.

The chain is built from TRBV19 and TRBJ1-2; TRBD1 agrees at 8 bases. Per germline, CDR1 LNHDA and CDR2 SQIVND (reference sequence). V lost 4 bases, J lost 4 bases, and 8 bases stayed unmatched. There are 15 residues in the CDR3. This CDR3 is CASSTSRTGIYGYTF. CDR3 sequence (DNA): TGTGCCAGTAGTACCTCCCGGACAGGGATCTATGGCTACACCTTC.

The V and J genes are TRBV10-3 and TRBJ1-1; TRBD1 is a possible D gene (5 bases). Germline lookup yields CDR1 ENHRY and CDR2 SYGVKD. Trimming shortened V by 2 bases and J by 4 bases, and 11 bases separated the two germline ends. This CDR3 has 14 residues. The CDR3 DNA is TGTGCCATCAGTGAGGAGGTCGGGGGCACTGAAGCTTTCTTT. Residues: CAISEEVGGTEAFF.

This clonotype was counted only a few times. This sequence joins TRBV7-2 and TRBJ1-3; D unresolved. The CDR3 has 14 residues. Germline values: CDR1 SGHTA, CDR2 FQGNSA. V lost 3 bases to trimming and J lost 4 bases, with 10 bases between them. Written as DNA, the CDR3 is TGTGCCAGCAGCTTTCGACCGGGAGGAAACACCATATATTTT. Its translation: CASSFRPGGNTIYF.

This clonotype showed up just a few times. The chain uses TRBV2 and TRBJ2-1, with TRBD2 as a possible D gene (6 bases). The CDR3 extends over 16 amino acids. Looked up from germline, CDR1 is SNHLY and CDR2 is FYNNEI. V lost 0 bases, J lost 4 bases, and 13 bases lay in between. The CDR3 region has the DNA TGTGCCAGCAGTGAAGCTCCGGAGGGGAAATACAATGAGCAGTTCTTC. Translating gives CASSEAPEGKYNEQFF.

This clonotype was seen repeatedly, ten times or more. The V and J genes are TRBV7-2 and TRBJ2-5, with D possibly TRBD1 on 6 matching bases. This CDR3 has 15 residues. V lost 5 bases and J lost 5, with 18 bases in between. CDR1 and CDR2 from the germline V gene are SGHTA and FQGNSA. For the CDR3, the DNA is TGTGCCAGCAGCCCATCTGACAGGAGGAGGGAGACCCAGTACTTC. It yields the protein CASSPSDRRRETQYF.

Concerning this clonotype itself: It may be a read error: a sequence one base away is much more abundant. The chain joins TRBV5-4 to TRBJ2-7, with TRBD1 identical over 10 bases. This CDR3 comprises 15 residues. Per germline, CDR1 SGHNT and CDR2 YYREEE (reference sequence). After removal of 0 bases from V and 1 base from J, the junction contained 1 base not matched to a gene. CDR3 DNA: TGTGCCAGCAGCTTGGGGGGACAGGGGTCCTACGAGCAGTACTTC. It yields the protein CASSLGGQGSYEQYF.

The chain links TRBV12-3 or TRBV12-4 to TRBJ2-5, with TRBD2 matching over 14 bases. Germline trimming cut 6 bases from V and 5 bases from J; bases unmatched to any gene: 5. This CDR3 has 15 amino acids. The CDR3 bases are TGTGCCAGCAGGGGACTAGCGGGGGATCTGGAGACCCAGTACTTC. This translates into CASRGLAGDLETQYF.

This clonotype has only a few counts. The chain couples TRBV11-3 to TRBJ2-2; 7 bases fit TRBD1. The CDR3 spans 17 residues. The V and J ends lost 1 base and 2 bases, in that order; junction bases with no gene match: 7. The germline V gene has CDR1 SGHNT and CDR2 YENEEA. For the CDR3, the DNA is TGTGCCAGCAGCTTAGGAACCGGGACAGACAACACCGGGGAGCTGTTTTTT. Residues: CASSLGTGTDNTGELFF. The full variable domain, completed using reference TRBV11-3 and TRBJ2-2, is EAGVVQSPRYKIIEKKQPVAFWCNPISGHNTLYWYLQNLGQGPELLIRYENEEAVDDSQLPKDRFSAERLKGVDSTLKIQPAELGDSAVYLCASSLGTGTDNTGELFFGEGSRLTVL.

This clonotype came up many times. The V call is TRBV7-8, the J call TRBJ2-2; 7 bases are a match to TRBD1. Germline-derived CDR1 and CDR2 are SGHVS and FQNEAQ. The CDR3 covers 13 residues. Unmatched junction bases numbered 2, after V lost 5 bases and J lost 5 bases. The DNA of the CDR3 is TGTGCCAGCAGCCCGGACAGGACCGGGGAGCTGTTTTTT. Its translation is CASSPDRTGELFF.

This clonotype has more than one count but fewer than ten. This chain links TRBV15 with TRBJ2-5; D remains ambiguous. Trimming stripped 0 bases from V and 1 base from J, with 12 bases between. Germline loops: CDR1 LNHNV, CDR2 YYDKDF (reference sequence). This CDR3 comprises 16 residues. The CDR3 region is CATSREVRTFQETQYF. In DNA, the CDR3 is TGTGCCACCAGCAGAGAGGTCAGGACCTTCCAAGAGACCCAGTACTTC.

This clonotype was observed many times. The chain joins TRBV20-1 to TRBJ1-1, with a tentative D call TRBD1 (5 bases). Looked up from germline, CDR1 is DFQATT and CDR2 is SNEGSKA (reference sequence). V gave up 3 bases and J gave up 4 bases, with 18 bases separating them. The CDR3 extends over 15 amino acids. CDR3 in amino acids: CSASSPGGPSTEAFF. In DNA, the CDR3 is TGCAGTGCTAGCAGCCCGGGGGGTCCCTCCACTGAAGCTTTCTTT.

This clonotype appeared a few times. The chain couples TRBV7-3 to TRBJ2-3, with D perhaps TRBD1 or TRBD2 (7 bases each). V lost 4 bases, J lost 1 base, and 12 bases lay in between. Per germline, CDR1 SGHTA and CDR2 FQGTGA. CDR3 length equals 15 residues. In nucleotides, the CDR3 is TGTGCCAGCAGCTCCCAGGGGGGGGGCACAGATACGCAGTATTTT. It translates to CASSSQGGGTDTQYF.